The subject of this entry is one TCR beta chain. Its antigen remains unidentified. The sample comes from a study of beta chain features in type 1 diabetes. The wider study: Patient and healthy donor groups were alike in age, gender and cell yields. All samples combined gave around 98,000,000 sorted cells for examination.

General study points: PCR may have favored shorter templates equally in patients and controls. TCRB CDR3s from Type 1 diabetes patients were moderately but significantly shorter in all four CD4+ subsets.

The sequenced template was cDNA made from the entire isolated RNA. Measured with immunoSEQ multiplex PCR; TCRdb has only the in-frame clones, and not every one. Of about 660,000 clones detected, over 11% appear once; the ten largest clones hold less than 0.04%. This TCR derives from a man between 18 and 29 years old with type 1 diabetes. Material: naive CD4+ T cells from blood.

CDR3: CSARTGYNSPLHF. The CDR3 DNA follows: TGCAGCGCTCGGACAGGGTACAATTCACCCCTCCACTTT. This chain uses TRBV29-1 with TRBJ1-6; TRBD1 agrees at 8 bases. CDR1 is SQVTM, CDR2 ANQGSEA, per germline. The CDR3 loop spans 13 amino acids. V gave up 7 bases and J gave up 7 bases; unmatched junction bases: 6.